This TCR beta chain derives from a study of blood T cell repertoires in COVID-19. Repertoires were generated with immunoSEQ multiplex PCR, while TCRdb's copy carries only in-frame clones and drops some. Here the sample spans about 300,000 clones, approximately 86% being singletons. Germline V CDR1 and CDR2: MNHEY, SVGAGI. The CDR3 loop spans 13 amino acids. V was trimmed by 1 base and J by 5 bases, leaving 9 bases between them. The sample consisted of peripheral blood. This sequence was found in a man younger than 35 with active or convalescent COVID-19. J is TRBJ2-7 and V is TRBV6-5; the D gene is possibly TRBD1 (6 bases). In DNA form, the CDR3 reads TGTGCCAGCAGTTACTTTTACAGGGACGAGCAGTACTTC. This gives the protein CASSYFYRDEQYF.